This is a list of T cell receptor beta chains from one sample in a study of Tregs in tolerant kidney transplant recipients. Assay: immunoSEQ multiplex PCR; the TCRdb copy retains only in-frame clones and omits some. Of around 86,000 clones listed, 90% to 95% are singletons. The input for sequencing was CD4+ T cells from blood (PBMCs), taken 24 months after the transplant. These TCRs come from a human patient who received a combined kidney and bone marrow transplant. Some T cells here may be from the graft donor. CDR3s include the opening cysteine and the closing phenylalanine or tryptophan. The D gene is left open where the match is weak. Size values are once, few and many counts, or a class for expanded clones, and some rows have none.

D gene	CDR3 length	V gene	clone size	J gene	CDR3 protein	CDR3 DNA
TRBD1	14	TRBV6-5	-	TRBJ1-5	CASSRRQGRQPQHF	TGTGCCAGCAGCAGAAGACAGGGGCGTCAGCCCCAGCATTTT
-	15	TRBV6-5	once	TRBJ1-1	CASRSRQGRNTEAFF	TGTGCCAGCAGATCCCGCCAGGGGAGGAACACTGAAGCTTTCTTT
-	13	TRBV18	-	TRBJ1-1	CASSRDTGFEAFF	TGTGCCAGCTCACGTGACACGGGATTTGAAGCTTTCTTT
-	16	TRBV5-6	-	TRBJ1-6	CASSFGGVSYNSPLHF	TGTGCCAGCAGCTTCGGAGGGGTCTCCTATAATTCACCCCTCCACTTT
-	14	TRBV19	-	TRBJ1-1	CASSIRQSGTEAFF	TGTGCCAGTAGTATAAGGCAGTCGGGCACTGAAGCTTTCTTT
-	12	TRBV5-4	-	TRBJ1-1	CASTNNRVEAFF	TGTGCCAGCACCAACAACAGGGTTGAAGCTTTCTTT
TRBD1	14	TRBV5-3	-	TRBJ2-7	CARSWDRSSYEQYF	TGTGCCAGAAGCTGGGACAGGAGCTCCTACGAGCAGTACTTC
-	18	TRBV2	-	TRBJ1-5	CASSSISGTRYSNQPQHF	TGTGCCAGCAGCTCTATTTCCGGGACAAGATATAGCAATCAGCCCCAGCATTTT
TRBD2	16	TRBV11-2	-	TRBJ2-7	CASSTRRTSGNYEQYF	TGTGCCAGCAGCACCCGCCGGACTAGCGGGAACTACGAGCAGTACTTC
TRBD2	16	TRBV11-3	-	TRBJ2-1	CAGSSGTSGRNNEQFF	TGTGCCGGCAGCTCAGGGACTAGCGGGAGGAATAATGAGCAGTTCTTC
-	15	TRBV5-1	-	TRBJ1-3	CASSLDGTPGNTIYF	TGCGCCAGCAGCTTGGATGGGACACCTGGAAACACCATATATTTT
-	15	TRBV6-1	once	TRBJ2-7	CASSVDSPSSYEQYF	TGTGCCAGCAGTGTTGACAGTCCGAGCTCCTACGAGCAGTACTTC
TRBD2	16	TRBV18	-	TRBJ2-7	CASSPVLAGGTYEQYF	TGTGCCAGCTCACCAGTACTAGCGGGAGGTACCTACGAGCAGTACTTC
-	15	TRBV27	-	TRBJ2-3	CASTFQGHSTDTQYF	TGTGCCAGCACTTTCCAAGGACATTCAACAGATACGCAGTATTTT
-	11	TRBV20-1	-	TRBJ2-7	CSASFADEQYF	TGCAGTGCTAGCTTCGCGGACGAGCAGTACTTC
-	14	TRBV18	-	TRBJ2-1	CASSPAEGPGEQFF	TGTGCCAGCTCACCAGCCGAGGGTCCGGGTGAGCAGTTCTTC
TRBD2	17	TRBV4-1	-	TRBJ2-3	CASSQVKTSGVSDTQYF	TGCGCCAGCAGCCAAGTCAAGACTAGCGGGGTGTCGGATACGCAGTATTTT
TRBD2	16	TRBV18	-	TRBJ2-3	CASSQRTSGSTDTQYF	TGTGCCAGCTCACAACGGACTAGCGGGAGTACAGATACGCAGTATTTT
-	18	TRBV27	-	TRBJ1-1	CASSTKRRTEDMNTEAFF	TGTGCCAGCAGTACGAAACGAAGGACAGAAGATATGAACACTGAAGCTTTCTTT
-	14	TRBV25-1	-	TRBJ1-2	CASSEFGGRDGYTF	TGTGCCAGCAGTGAATTCGGGGGGCGCGATGGCTACACCTTC
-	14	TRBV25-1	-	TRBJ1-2	CASSETGQDYGYTF	TGTGCCAGCAGTGAAACAGGGCAGGACTATGGCTACACCTTC
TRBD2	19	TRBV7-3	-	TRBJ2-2	CASSLIGMTSRKYTGELFF	TGTGCCAGCAGCTTAATCGGAATGACTAGCCGAAAATACACCGGGGAGCTGTTTTTT
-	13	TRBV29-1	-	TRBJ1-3	CSVTGNSGNTIYF	TGCAGCGTTACAGGGAACTCTGGAAACACCATATATTTT
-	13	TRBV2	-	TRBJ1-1	CASSAAENTEAFF	TGTGCCAGCAGTGCTGCGGAGAACACTGAAGCTTTCTTT
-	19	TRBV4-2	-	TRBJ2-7	CASSQVGTSSAGRSYEQYF	TGTGCCAGCAGCCAAGTCGGAACCTCCTCCGCGGGGAGAAGCTACGAGCAGTACTTC